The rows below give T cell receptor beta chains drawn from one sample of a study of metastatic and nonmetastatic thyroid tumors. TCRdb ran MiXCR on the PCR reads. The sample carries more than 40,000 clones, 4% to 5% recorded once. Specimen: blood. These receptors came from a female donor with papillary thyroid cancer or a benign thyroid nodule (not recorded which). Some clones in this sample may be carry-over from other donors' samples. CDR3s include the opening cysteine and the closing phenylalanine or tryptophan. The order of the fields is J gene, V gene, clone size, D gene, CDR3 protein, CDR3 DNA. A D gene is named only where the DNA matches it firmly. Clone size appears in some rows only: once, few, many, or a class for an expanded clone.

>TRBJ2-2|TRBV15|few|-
CATRGVGTGELFF
TGTGCCACCAGGGGGGTAGGGACCGGGGAGCTGTTTTTT
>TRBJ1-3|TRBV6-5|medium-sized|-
CASSYSKSAFGNTIYF
TGTGCCAGCAGTTACTCGAAGTCTGCGTTCGGAAACACCATATATTTT
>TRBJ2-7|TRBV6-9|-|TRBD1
CASSYPGQASVF
TGTGCCAGCAGTTATCCCGGACAGGCTTCGGTTTTC
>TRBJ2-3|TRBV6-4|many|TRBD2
CASSDGTSSTDTQYF
TGTGCCAGCAGTGACGGGACTAGCAGCACAGATACGCAGTATTTT
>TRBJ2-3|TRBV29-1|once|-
CSVEYGDTHYF
TGCAGCGTTGAATATGGAGATACGCACTATTTT
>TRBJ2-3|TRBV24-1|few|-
CATSDLVDSSTDTQYF
TGTGCCACCAGTGATTTGGTGGATAGCAGCACAGATACGCAGTATTTT
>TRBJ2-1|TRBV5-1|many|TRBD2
CASSLVLAGNEQFF
TGCGCCAGCAGCTTGGTTCTAGCGGGGAATGAGCAGTTCTTC
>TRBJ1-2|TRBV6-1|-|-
CASILNHMGTIYGYTF
TGTGCCAGCATCCTAAACCACATGGGGACTATCTATGGCTACACTTTC
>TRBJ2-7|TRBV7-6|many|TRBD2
CASSSAATSGGQYF
TGTGCCAGCAGCTCTGCGGCCACCTCGGGGGGGCAGTACTTC
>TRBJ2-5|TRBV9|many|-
CASSQSQYQETQYF
TGTGCCAGCAGCCAATCTCAGTACCAAGAGACCCAGTACTTC
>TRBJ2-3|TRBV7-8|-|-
CASSSKRDRGTGTQYF
TGTGCCAGCAGCTCAAAGCGGGACCGAGGGACAGGTACGCAGTATTTT
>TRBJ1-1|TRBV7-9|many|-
CASTPVTPEAFF
TGTGCCAGCACCCCGGTGACCCCTGAAGCTTTCTTT
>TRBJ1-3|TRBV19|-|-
CASSTFGLSSGNTIYF
TGTGCCAGTAGTACGTTTGGACTGAGCTCTGGAAACACCATATATTTT
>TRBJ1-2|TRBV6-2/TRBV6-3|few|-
CASSSGRQGPSLSYGYTF
TGTGCCAGCAGTTCGGGTAGGCAGGGGCCCAGTCTTTCCTATGGCTACACCTTC
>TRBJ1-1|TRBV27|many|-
CASFDSGYTEAFF
TGTGCCAGCTTCGACAGCGGGTACACTGAAGCTTTCTTT
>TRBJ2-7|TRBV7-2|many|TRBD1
CASSRQGQRQSYEQYF
TGTGCCAGCAGCCGGCAGGGACAGAGACAAAGCTACGAGCAGTACTTC
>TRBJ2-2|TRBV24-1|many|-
CATSDQGAGELFF
TGTGCCACCAGTGATCAGGGAGCCGGGGAGCTGTTTTTT
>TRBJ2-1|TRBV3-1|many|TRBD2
CASSHLLAGQYNEQFF
TGTGCCAGCAGCCACCTTCTAGCGGGACAATACAATGAGCAGTTCTTC
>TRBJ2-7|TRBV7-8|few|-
CASSARGCVYEQYF
TGTGCCAGCAGCGCCCGGGGCTGCGTCTACGAGCAGTACTTC
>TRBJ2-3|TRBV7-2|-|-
CASSLVVGGQGADTQYF
TGTGCCAGCAGCTTAGTGGTGGGGGGGCAGGGGGCAGATACGCAGTATTTT
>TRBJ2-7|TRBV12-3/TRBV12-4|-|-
CASSPRGTYEQYF
TGTGCCAGCAGTCCCCGGGGTACCTACGAGCAGTACTTC
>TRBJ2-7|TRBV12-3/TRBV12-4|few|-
CASSLCGAQYF
TGTGCCAGCAGTTTGTGTGGGGCCCAGTACTTC
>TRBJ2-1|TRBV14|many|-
CASSRTFSAGMGYNEQFF
TGTGCCAGCAGTCGGACATTCTCCGCCGGAATGGGTTACAATGAGCAGTTCTTC
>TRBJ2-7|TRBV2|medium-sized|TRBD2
CASTGLAGIFTYF
TGTGCCAGCACCGGACTAGCGGGAATTTTTACGTACTTC
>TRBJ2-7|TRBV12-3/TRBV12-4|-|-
CASSFYRGYQYF
TGTGCCAGCAGTTTCTACAGAGGCTATCAGTACTTC
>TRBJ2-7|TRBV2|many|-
CASSPAAEQYF
TGTGCCAGCAGCCCAGCGGCCGAGCAGTACTTC
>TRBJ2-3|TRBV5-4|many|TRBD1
CASRGWGKRQGGTDTQYF
TGTGCCAGCAGGGGTTGGGGGAAAAGACAGGGCGGCACAGATACGCAGTATTTT
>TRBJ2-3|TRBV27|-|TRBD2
CASSKTSTDTQNF
TGTGCCAGCAGCAAGACTAGCACAGATACCCAGAATTTT
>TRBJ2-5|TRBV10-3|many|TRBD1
CAISGSGQGVGETQYF
TGTGCCATCAGTGGATCTGGACAGGGCGTCGGAGAGACCCAGTACTTC
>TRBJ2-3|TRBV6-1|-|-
CASSRGGTYTQYF
TGTGCCAGCAGTCGAGGGGGGACATATACGCAGTATTTT
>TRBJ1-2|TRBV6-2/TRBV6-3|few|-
CASSSTGLYGYTF
TGTGCCAGCAGTTCAACAGGGCTCTATGGCTACACCTTC
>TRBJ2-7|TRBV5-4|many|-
CASSLSTGYEQYF
TGTGCCAGCAGCTTGTCGACAGGCTACGAGCAGTACTTC
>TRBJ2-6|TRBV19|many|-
CASSISPGLYRANVLTF
TGTGCCAGTAGTATTTCCCCTGGACTATATAGGGCCAACGTCCTGACTTTC
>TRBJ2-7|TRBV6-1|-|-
CASSEELTQGHEQYF
TGTGCCAGCAGTGAAGAGTTGACGCAGGGCCACGAGCAGTACTTC
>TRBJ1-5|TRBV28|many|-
CASSPGHSNQPQHF
TGTGCCAGCAGCCCGGGACATAGCAATCAGCCCCAGCATTTT
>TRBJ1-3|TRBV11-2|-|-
CASSLVGSSANTRYF
TGTGCCAGCAGCTTAGTCGGTAGCTCTGCAAACACCAGATATTTT
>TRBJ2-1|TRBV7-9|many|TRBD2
CASNQGLVYNEQFF
TGTGCCAGCAACCAGGGACTAGTATACAATGAGCAGTTCTTC
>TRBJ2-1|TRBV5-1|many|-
CASAGGSYNEQFF
TGCGCCAGCGCTGGAGGTTCCTACAATGAGCAGTTCTTC
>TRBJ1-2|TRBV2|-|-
CASTQGYYGYTF
TGTGCCAGCACCCAGGGGTATTATGGCTACACCTTC
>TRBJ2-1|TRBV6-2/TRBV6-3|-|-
CASGNWGDNEQFF
TGTGCCAGCGGGAACTGGGGAGACAATGAGCAGTTCTTC
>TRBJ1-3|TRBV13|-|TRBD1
CASSPGQAPGNTIYF
TGTGCCAGCAGCCCAGGACAGGCCCCGGGAAACACCATATATTTT
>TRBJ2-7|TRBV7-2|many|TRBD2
CASSLGPSGYEQYF
TGTGCCAGCAGCTTAGGACCTAGCGGCTACGAGCAGTACTTC
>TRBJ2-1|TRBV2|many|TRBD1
CASSLGQGVNEQFF
TGTGCCAGCAGTCTGGGACAGGGGGTTAATGAGCAGTTCTTC
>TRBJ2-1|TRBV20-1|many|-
CSAREGASEQFF
TGCAGTGCTAGAGAGGGCGCGAGCGAGCAGTTCTTC
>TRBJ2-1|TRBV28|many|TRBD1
CASSLPGQTTNEQFF
TGTGCCAGCAGTTTACCGGGACAGACGACAAATGAGCAGTTCTTC
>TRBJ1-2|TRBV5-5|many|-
CASSWTFINYGYTF
TGTGCCAGCAGCTGGACCTTTATTAACTATGGCTACACCTTC
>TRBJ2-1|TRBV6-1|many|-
CASGYNEQFF
TGTGCCAGTGGCTACAATGAGCAGTTCTTC
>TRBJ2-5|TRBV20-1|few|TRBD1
CSAMTGGETQYF
TGCAGTGCCATGACAGGGGGAGAGACCCAGTACTTC
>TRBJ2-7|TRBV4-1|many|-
CASSQNRDSYYEQYF
TGCGCCAGCAGCCAGAACCGGGACTCCTACTACGAGCAGTACTTC
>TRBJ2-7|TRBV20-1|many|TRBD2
CSVSPSGRPYEQYF
TGCAGTGTTTCCCCTAGCGGGAGGCCCTACGAGCAGTACTTC
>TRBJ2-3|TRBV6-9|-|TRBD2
CASVYLKKASGRTDTQYF
TGTGCCAGCGTATATCTCAAGAAGGCTAGCGGCCGCACAGATACGCAGTATTTT
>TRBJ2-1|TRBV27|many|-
CASMRVGLYNEQFF
TGTGCCAGCATGAGGGTGGGACTCTACAATGAGCAGTTCTTC
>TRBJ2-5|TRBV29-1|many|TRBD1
CSVGQGNGQETQYF
TGCAGCGTTGGACAGGGGAATGGACAAGAGACCCAGTACTTC
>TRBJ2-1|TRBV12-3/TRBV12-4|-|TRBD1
CASSPQVTGRDEQFF
TGTGCTAGCAGCCCCCAGGTGACAGGGCGGGATGAGCAGTTCTTC
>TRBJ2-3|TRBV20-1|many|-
CSASGFTDTQYF
TGCAGTGCTAGTGGCTTCACAGATACGCAGTATTTT
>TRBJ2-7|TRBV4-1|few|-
CASSQAYGFGAGSAYEQYF
TGCGCCAGCAGCCAAGCGTATGGGTTTGGGGCGGGTTCTGCCTACGAGCAGTACTTC
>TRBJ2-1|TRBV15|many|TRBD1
CATSSDRDSPEQFF
TGTGCCACCAGCAGTGACCGGGACAGCCCTGAGCAGTTCTTC
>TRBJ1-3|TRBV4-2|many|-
CASSQEQRSGNTIYF
TGTGCCAGCAGCCAAGAGCAACGCTCTGGAAACACCATATATTTT
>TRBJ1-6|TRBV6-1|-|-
CDSHSTSPLHF
TGTGACTCCCATTCCACTTCACCCCTCCACTTT
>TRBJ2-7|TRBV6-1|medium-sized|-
CASGPLRGQQYF
TGTGCCAGCGGGCCACTTCGCGGCCAGCAGTACTTC